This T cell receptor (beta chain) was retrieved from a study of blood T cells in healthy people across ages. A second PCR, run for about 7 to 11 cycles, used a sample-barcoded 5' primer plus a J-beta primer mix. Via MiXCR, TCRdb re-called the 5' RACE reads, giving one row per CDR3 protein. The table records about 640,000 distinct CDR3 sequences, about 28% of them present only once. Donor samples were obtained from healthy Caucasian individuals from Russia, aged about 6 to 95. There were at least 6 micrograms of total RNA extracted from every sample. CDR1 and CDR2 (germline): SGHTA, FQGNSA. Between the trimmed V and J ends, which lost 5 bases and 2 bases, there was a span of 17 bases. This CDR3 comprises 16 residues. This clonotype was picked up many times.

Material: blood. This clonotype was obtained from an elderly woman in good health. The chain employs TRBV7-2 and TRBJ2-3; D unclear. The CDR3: CASSRDGNPDTDTQYF. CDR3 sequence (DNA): TGTGCCAGCAGCCGAGACGGAAACCCAGACACAGATACGCAGTATTTT.